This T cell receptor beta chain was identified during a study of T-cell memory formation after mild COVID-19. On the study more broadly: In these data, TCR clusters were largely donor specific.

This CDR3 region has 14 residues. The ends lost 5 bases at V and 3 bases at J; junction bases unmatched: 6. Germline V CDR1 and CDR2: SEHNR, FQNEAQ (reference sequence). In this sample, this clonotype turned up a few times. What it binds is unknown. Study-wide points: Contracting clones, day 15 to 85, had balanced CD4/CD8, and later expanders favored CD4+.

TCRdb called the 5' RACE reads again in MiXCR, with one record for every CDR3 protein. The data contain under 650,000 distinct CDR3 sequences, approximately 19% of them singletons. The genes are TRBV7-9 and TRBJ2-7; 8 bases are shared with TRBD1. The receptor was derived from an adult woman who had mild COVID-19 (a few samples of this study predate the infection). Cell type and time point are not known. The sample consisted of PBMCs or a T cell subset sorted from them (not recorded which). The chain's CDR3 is CASSHGQGFYEQYF. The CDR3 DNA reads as TGTGCCAGCAGCCACGGACAGGGCTTCTACGAGCAGTACTTC.